This T cell receptor beta chain comes out of a study of blood T cells in healthy people across ages. Trimming shortened V by 3 bases and J by 4 bases, and 10 bases separated the two germline ends. The CDR3 runs 14 residues. The use of a sample-barcoded 5' primer and a J-beta primer mix characterized a second PCR of roughly 7 to 11 cycles. TCRdb re-called the 5' RACE reads with MiXCR, one entry per CDR3 protein. The sample shows fewer than 800,000 distinct CDR3 sequences, approximately 31% of them seen only once. This clonotype was seen ten or more times. Sequences were obtained from blood. The TCR sequence derives from a woman older than 75 in good health. J is TRBJ2-1 and V is TRBV12-3 or TRBV12-4, with unresolved D. DNA of the CDR3: TGTGCCAGCAGTTTGCCCGAGAGGTACAATGAGCAGTTCTTC. Its translation: CASSLPERYNEQFF.